This is a list of T cell receptor beta chains from one sample in a study of response to subunit inactivated influenza vaccine. A single record per CDR3 protein comes from TCRdb applying MiXCR to the RT-PCR reads. The sample includes 450,000 to 600,000 distinct CDR3 sequences, 7.5% to 8.5% seen only once; the top ten take around 13%. Sample: PBMCs from blood, taken about 24 months after vaccination. The origin of the receptors is a man aged 45 to 75 who received an inactivated influenza vaccine. The CDR3 runs from the conserved cysteine through the conserved F or W. The D gene is left open where the match is weak. Part of the rows lack a size; the others show once, few, many or a class for expanded clones.

TRBV27	TRBJ2-2	TRBD2	.	CASSSLRLAGGPGELFF	TGTGCCAGCAGTTCGCTGCGACTAGCGGGGGGGCCCGGGGAGCTGTTTTTT
TRBV20-1	TRBJ2-3	TRBD2	.	CSATSGLAGASTQYF	TGCAGTGCAACTTCGGGACTAGCGGGTGCTAGTACGCAGTATTTT
TRBV29-1	TRBJ2-1	.	few	CSVEGGGGHSYNEQFF	TGCAGCGTTGAAGGGGGCGGGGGCCACTCCTACAATGAGCAGTTCTTC
TRBV27	TRBJ2-3	TRBD2	.	CASSLFRGEREGDTQYF	TGTGCCAGCAGTTTATTCCGGGGGGAGCGGGAGGGTGATACGCAGTATTTT
TRBV19	TRBJ2-1	.	many	CASSNRGAKNEQFF	TGTGCCAGTAGTAACCGGGGCGCCAAAAATGAGCAGTTCTTC
TRBV20-1	TRBJ1-2	TRBD1	many	CSARDRHYGYTF	TGCAGTGCTAGGGACAGGCACTATGGCTACACCTTC
TRBV6-2/TRBV6-3	TRBJ2-1	.	few	CASSYFQGKVYNEQFF	TGTGCCAGCAGTTATTTCCAGGGGAAGGTCTACAATGAGCAGTTCTTC
TRBV3-1	TRBJ2-1	.	few	CASSQATNYNEQFF	TGTGCCAGCAGCCAAGCTACTAATTACAATGAGCAGTTCTTC
TRBV4-3	TRBJ2-7	TRBD1	many	CASSQLHRQGDTYEQYF	TGCGCCAGCAGCCAACTACACCGACAGGGGGATACCTACGAGCAGTACTTC
TRBV5-1	TRBJ1-1	.	many	CASSFGREPLMNTEAFF	TGCGCCAGCAGCTTTGGGAGGGAGCCGCTAATGAACACTGAAGCTTTCTTT
TRBV5-5	TRBJ2-5	.	few	CASSLGQVKETQYF	TGTGCCAGCAGCTTGGGACAGGTGAAAGAGACCCAGTACTTC
TRBV5-5	TRBJ1-5	.	.	CASTPVPGERQPQHF	TGTGCCAGCACCCCGGTACCTGGGGAGAGGCAGCCCCAGCATTTT
TRBV6-5	TRBJ2-7	TRBD1	few	CASSYVRGYEQYF	TGTGCCAGCAGTTACGTCAGGGGGTACGAGCAGTACTTC
TRBV5-5	TRBJ2-2	TRBD2	many	CASSPGLTNTGELFF	TGTGCCAGCAGCCCGGGACTAACGAACACCGGGGAGCTGTTTTTT
TRBV7-2	TRBJ1-5	.	.	CASSLYSLSPQHF	TGTGCCAGCAGCTTGTACAGTCTATCGCCCCAGCATTTT
TRBV25-1	TRBJ2-3	.	.	CASSEYRGLVADTQYF	TGTGCCAGCAGTGAATACAGGGGATTGGTCGCAGATACGCAGTATTTT
TRBV29-1	TRBJ2-1	.	many	CSANRQGGNEQFF	TGCAGCGCCAACCGACAGGGAGGCAATGAGCAGTTCTTC
TRBV10-3	TRBJ2-2	.	.	CAISEGRSTGELFF	TGTGCCATCAGTGAAGGCAGGTCCACCGGGGAGCTGTTTTTT
TRBV4-2	TRBJ1-1	.	many	CASISGASNTEAFF	TGTGCCAGCATTTCCGGCGCTTCGAACACTGAAGCTTTCTTT
TRBV12-3/TRBV12-4	TRBJ2-2	.	many	CASSLSRLTGELFF	TGTGCCAGCAGTTTATCGCGGCTTACCGGGGAGCTGTTTTTT
TRBV4-3	TRBJ2-7	.	few	CASSQDAAKQYF	TGCGCCAGCAGCCAAGATGCGGCTAAGCAGTACTTC
TRBV5-1	TRBJ1-4	.	few	CASSLALATNEKLFF	TGCGCCAGCAGCTTGGCCTTGGCAACTAATGAAAAACTGTTTTTT
TRBV10-3	TRBJ2-2	TRBD2	.	CAGQREGPELFF	TGTGCCGGCCAGCGGGAGGGCCCTGAGCTGTTTTTT
TRBV5-1	TRBJ2-5	.	many	CASSLEGSANQYF	TGCGCCAGCAGCTTGGAAGGCAGCGCAAACCAGTACTTC
TRBV12-3/TRBV12-4	TRBJ2-1	.	many	CASTRAGTPVNEQFF	TGTGCCAGCACCCGGGCCGGGACGCCAGTCAATGAGCAGTTCTTC
TRBV12-3/TRBV12-4	TRBJ2-1	TRBD2	many	CASTHIGTAGGNEQFF	TGTGCCAGCACCCACATTGGGACCGCGGGGGGGAATGAGCAGTTCTTC
TRBV24-1	TRBJ2-7	TRBD1	.	CATSDRDRGSYEQYF	TGTGCCACCAGTGATCGCGACAGGGGCTCCTACGAGCAGTACTTC
TRBV3-1	TRBJ2-5	TRBD2	many	CASSQRLAGTETQYF	TGTGCCAGCAGCCAGAGACTAGCCGGAACTGAGACCCAGTACTTC
TRBV28	TRBJ2-5	.	few	CASSYAGRRETQYF	TGTGCCAGCAGTTACGCAGGGAGGCGAGAGACCCAGTACTTC
TRBV6-1	TRBJ1-5	TRBD1	many	CASSRSGTGGNQPQHF	TGTGCCAGCAGTCGGTCCGGGACAGGGGGCAATCAGCCCCAGCATTTT
TRBV3-1	TRBJ1-2	TRBD1	.	CASSQGSGGGGYTF	TGTGCCAGCAGCCAAGGGTCAGGGGGCGGTGGCTACACCTTC
TRBV19	TRBJ2-3	TRBD2	many	CASNSGKDTQYF	TGTGCCAGTAATAGCGGGAAGGATACGCAGTATTTT
TRBV7-9	TRBJ2-1	.	many	CASSLGPSSNEQFF	TGTGCCAGCAGCTTAGGTCCTTCCAGCAATGAGCAGTTCTTC
TRBV10-3	TRBJ2-1	TRBD1	many	CAINGDRSSYNEQFF	TGTGCCATCAACGGGGACAGGAGCTCCTACAATGAGCAGTTCTTC
TRBV20-1	TRBJ1-1	.	.	CSATGVESVAEAFF	TGCAGTGCTACGGGGGTTGAGTCTGTCGCTGAAGCTTTCTTT
TRBV20-1	TRBJ2-2	TRBD1	.	CSARSGQANTGELFF	TGCAGTGCTAGATCGGGACAGGCGAACACCGGGGAGCTGTTTTTT
TRBV6-1	TRBJ1-3	.	.	CASGRGAAGNTIYF	TGTGCCAGCGGACGAGGGGCGGCTGGAAACACCATATATTTT
TRBV9	TRBJ2-1	.	.	CASSVAAISSYNEQFF	TGTGCCAGCAGCGTAGCGGCTATTAGCTCCTACAATGAGCAGTTCTTC
TRBV7-3	TRBJ1-1	.	.	CASSEAGTEAFF	TGTGCCAGCAGCGAAGCCGGGACAGAAGCTTTCTTT
TRBV6-1	TRBJ2-7	.	many	CASSGRDSSYEQYF	TGTGCCAGCAGCGGCCGGGACTCTTCCTACGAGCAGTACTTC
TRBV4-2	TRBJ2-5	TRBD1	.	CASSQDPETGKETQYF	TGTGCCAGCAGCCAAGATCCGGAGACAGGGAAAGAGACCCAGTACTTC
TRBV12-3/TRBV12-4	TRBJ2-1	.	.	CASRAITTSSYNEQFF	TGTGCCAGCAGGGCGATTACGACGAGCTCCTACAATGAGCAGTTCTTC
TRBV20-1	TRBJ2-7	TRBD2	few	CSANSGGSSYEQYF	TGCAGTGCTAACTCCGGGGGGAGCTCCTACGAGCAGTACTTC
TRBV3-1	TRBJ1-6	.	few	CASSQGAGGGHNSPLHF	TGTGCCAGCAGCCAAGGCGCCGGGGGAGGCCATAATTCACCCCTCCACTTT
TRBV29-1	TRBJ2-7	.	many	CSVEDSYEQYF	TGCAGCGTTGAAGACTCCTACGAGCAGTACTTC
TRBV3-1	TRBJ1-1	TRBD1	few	CASSRQGLGVPHF	TGTGCCAGCAGCCGACAGGGTTTAGGTGTACCGCACTTT
TRBV7-3	TRBJ1-2	TRBD1	.	CASSRDREDGYTF	TGTGCCAGCAGCCGGGACAGAGAGGATGGCTACACCTTC
TRBV5-1	TRBJ2-7	TRBD2	.	CASSSGTSGYTYEQYF	TGCGCCAGCAGCTCCGGGACTAGCGGATATACCTACGAGCAGTACTTC
TRBV2	TRBJ2-2	TRBD1	few	CASNTGGLGTGELFF	TGTGCCAGCAATACAGGGGGACTTGGAACCGGGGAGCTGTTTTTT
TRBV9	TRBJ2-1	TRBD2	few	CASSLKREGYNEQFF	TGTGCCAGCAGCCTAAAGCGGGAGGGCTACAATGAGCAGTTCTTC
TRBV10-3	TRBJ2-2	.	.	CAISESGTKNTGELFF	TGTGCCATCAGTGAGTCCGGGACCAAGAACACCGGGGAGCTGTTTTTT
TRBV6-5	TRBJ1-6	.	few	CASSYLGHSPLHF	TGTGCCAGCAGTTACTTGGGGCATTCACCCCTCCACTTT
TRBV12-3/TRBV12-4	TRBJ1-1	.	many	CASSLWGEGAEAFF	TGTGCCAGCAGCCTCTGGGGGGAGGGTGCTGAAGCTTTCTTT
TRBV10-3	TRBJ2-2	.	.	CASAFDGNTGELFF	TGTGCCTCCGCCTTTGACGGGAACACCGGGGAGCTGTTTTTT
TRBV12-3/TRBV12-4	TRBJ2-7	.	few	CASSLTVGEQYF	TGTGCCAGCAGTCTAACAGTAGGCGAGCAGTACTTC
TRBV12-3/TRBV12-4	TRBJ2-1	.	many	CASSQYNEQFF	TGTGCCAGCAGCCAATACAATGAGCAGTTCTTC
TRBV29-1	TRBJ1-1	.	many	CSVGKRNTEAFF	TGCAGCGTTGGGAAGAGGAACACTGAAGCTTTCTTT
TRBV5-6	TRBJ2-7	.	.	CASSSSQDYEQYF	TGTGCCAGCAGTTCATCACAGGACTACGAGCAGTACTTC
TRBV7-2	TRBJ2-7	.	few	CASSFWYEQYF	TGTGCCAGCAGCTTTTGGTACGAGCAGTACTTC
TRBV6-1	TRBJ2-5	TRBD1	.	CASSLRQGAKETQYF	TGTGCCAGCAGTCTCAGACAGGGGGCCAAGGAGACCCAGTACTTC